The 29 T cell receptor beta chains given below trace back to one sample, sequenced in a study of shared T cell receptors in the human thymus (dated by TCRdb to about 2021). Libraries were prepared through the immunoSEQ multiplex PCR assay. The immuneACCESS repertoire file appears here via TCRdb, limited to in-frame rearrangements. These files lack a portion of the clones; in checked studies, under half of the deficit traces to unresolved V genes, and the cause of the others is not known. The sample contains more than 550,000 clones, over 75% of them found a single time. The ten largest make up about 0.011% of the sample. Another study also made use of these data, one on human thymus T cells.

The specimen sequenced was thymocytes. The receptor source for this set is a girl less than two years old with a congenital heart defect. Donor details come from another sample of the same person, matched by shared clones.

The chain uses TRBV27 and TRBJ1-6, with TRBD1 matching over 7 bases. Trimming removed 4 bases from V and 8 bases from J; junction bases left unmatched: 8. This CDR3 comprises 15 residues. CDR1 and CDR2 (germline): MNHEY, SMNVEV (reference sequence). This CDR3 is CASSSTGKDDSPLHF. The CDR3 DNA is TGTGCCAGCAGTTCGACAGGGAAGGATGATTCACCCCTCCACTTT.

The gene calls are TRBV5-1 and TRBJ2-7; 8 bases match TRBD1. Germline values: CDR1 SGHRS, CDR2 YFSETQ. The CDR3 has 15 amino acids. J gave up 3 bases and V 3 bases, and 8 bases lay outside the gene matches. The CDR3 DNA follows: TGCGCCAGCAGCTCAGGACAGGGCCAATTCTACGAGCAGTACTTC. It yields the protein CASSSGQGQFYEQYF.

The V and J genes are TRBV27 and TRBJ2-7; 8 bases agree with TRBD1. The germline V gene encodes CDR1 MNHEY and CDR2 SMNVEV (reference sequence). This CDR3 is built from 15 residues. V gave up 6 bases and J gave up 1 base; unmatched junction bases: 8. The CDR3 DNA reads TGTGCCAGCAGCCAATCCCGGGACAGGTCCTACGAGCAGTACTTC. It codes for CASSQSRDRSYEQYF.

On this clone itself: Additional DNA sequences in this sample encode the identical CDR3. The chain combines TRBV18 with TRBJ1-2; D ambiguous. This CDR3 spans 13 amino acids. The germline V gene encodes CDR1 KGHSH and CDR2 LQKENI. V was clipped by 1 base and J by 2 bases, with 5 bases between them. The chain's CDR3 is CASSPRRNYGYTF. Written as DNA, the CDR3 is TGTGCCAGCTCACCACGCCGGAACTATGGCTACACCTTC.

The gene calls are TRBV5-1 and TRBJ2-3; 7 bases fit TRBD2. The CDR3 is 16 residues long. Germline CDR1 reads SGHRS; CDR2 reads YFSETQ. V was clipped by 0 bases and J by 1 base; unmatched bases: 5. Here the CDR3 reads CASSLGLGGGTDTQYF. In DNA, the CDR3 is TGCGCCAGCAGCTTGGGTCTTGGGGGGGGCACAGATACGCAGTATTTT.

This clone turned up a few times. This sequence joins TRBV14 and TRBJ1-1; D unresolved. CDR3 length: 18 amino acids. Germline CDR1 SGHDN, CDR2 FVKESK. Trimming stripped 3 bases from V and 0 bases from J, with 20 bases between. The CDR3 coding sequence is TGTGCCAGCAGCCAGGGCGAAGGCCTGCCTCCATTGAACACTGAAGCTTTCTTT. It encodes CASSQGEGLPPLNTEAFF.

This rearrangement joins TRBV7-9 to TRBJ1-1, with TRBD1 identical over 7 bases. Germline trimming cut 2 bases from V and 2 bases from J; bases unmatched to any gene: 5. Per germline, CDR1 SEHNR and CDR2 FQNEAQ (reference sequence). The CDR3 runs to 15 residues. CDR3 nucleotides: TGTGCCAGCAGCTTATCCGGGACAGTTAACACTGAAGCTTTCTTT. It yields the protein CASSLSGTVNTEAFF.

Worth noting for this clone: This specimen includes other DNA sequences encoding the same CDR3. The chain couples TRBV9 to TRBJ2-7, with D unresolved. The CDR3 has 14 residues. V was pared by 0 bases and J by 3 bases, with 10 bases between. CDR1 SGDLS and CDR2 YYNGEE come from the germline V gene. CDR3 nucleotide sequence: TGTGCCAGCAGCGTAGCTACATCGGGCTACGAGCAGTACTTC. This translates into CASSVATSGYEQYF. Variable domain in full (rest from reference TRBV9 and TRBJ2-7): DSGVTQTPKHLITATGQRVTLRCSPRSGDLSVYWYQQSLDQGLQFLIQYYNGEERAKGNILERFSAQQFPDLHSELNLSSLELGDSALYFCASSVATSGYEQYFGPGTRLTVT.

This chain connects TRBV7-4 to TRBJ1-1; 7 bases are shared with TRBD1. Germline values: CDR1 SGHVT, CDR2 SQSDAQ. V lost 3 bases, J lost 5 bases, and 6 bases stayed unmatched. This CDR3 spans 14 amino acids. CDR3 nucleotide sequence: TGTGCCAGCAGCTTGAGGGGGCCTCCAACTGAAGCTTTCTTT. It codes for CASSLRGPPTEAFF.

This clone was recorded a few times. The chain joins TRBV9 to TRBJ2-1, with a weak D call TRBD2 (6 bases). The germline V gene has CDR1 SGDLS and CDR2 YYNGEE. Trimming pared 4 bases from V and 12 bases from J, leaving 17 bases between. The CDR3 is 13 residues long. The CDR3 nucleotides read TGTGCCAGCAGCCTACCGGGGGAATCCTTGCAGTTCTTC. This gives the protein CASSLPGESLQFF.

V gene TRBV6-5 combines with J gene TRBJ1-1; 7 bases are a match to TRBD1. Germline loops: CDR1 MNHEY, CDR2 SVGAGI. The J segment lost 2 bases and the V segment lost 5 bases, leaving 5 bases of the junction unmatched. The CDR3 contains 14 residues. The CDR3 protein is CASSTWTGNTEAFF. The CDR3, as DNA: TGTGCCAGCAGTACCTGGACAGGTAACACTGAAGCTTTCTTT.

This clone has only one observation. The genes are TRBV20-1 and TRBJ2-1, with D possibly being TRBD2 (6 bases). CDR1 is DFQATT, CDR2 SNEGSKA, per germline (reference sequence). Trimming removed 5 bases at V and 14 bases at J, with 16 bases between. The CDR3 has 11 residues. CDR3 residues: CSAPTEREEFF. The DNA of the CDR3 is TGCAGTGCTCCCACGGAAAGGGAGGAGTTCTTC.

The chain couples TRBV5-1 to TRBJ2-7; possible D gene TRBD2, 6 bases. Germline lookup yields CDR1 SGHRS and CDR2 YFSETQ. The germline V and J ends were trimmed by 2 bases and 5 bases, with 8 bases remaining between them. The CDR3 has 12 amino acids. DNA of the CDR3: TGCGCCAGCAGCTTCGGCGGGAACGAGCAGTACTTC. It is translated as CASSFGGNEQYF.

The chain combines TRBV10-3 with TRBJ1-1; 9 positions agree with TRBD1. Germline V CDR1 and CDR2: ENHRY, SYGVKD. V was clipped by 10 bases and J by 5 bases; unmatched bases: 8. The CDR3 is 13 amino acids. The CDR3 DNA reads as TGTGCCACTGGTCGCGACAGGGGGACTGAAGCTTTCTTT. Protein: CATGRDRGTEAFF.

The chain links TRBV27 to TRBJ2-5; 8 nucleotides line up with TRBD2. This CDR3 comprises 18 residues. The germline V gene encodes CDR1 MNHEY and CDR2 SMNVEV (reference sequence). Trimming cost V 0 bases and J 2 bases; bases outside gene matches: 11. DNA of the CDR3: TGTGCCAGCAGTTTATCCTCCCGGGAGGGTAGGGAGCAAGAGACCCAGTACTTC. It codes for CASSLSSREGREQETQYF.

CDR3 bases: TGTGCCAGCAGCCAATCCGAAGAGACCCAGTACTTC. Amino acids: CASSQSEETQYF. J is TRBJ2-5 and V is TRBV14; no reliable D call. Trimming removed 2 bases at V and 3 bases at J, with 4 bases between. The CDR3 runs 12 residues. Germline V lookup: CDR1 SGHDN, CDR2 FVKESK.

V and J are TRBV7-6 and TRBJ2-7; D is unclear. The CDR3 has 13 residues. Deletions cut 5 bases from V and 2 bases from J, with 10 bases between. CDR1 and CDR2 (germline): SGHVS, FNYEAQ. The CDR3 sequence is CASSKTAPYEQYF. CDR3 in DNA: TGTGCCAGCAGCAAGACTGCCCCCTACGAGCAGTACTTC.

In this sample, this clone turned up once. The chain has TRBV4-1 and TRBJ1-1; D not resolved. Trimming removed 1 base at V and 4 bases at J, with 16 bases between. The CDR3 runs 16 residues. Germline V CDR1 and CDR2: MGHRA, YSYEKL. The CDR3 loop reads CASSQGTEGGRTEAFF. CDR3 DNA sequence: TGCGCCAGCAGCCAAGGTACCGAGGGCGGGCGCACTGAAGCTTTCTTT.

The CDR3 nucleotides read TGTGCCAGCAGTGACTCGTCTAGGGCGACAGGACCCTATGGCTACACCTTC. It yields the protein CASSDSSRATGPYGYTF. The chain is built from TRBV6-4 and TRBJ1-2, with D possibly matching TRBD1 (6 bases). The V gene lost 0 bases and the J gene lost 4 bases, with 18 bases spanning the gap. CDR3 length: 17 residues. Germline V gene data show CDR1 as MRHNA and CDR2 as SNTAGT.

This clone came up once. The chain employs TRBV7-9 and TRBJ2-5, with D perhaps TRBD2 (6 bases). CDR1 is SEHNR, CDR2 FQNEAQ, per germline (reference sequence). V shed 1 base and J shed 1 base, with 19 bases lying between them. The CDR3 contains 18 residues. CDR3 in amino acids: CASSLETLRLAPQETQYF. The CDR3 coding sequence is TGTGCCAGCAGCTTAGAGACCCTTAGGCTAGCGCCCCAAGAGACCCAGTACTTC. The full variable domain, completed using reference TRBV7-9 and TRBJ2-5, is DTGVSQNPRHKITKRGQNVTFRCDPISEHNRLYWYRQTLGQGPEFLTYFQNEAQLEKSRLLSDRFSAERPKGSFSTLEIQRTEQGDSAMYLCASSLETLRLAPQETQYFGPGTRLLVL.

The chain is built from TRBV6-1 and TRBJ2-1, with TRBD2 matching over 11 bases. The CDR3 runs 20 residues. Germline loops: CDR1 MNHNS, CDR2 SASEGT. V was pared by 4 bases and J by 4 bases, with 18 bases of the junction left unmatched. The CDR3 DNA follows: TGTGCCAGCAGTGTATCCCCGGGGGTAGCGGGGGGGCCCGGGTACAATGAGCAGTTCTTC. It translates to CASSVSPGVAGGPGYNEQFF.

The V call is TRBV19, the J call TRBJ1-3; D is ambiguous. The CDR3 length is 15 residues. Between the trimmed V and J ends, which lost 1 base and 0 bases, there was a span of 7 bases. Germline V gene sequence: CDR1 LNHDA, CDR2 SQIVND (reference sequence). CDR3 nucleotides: TGTGCCAGTAGTATAGTGGCAGACTCTGGAAACACCATATATTTT. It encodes CASSIVADSGNTIYF.

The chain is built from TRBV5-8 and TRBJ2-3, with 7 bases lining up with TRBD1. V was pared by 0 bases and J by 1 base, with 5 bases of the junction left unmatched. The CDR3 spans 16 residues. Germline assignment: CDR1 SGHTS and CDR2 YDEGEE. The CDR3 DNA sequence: TGTGCCAGCAGCTTGGGAGGGGGCTATGGCACAGATACGCAGTATTTT. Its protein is CASSLGGGYGTDTQYF.

CDR3 coding DNA: TGTGCCAGCAGTGAATGGCTGGACAGGGAGGGGGGCTACACCTTC. Its protein is CASSEWLDREGGYTF. The chain is built from TRBV6-1 and TRBJ1-2; 8 bases map to TRBD1. V was clipped by 2 bases and J by 8 bases; unmatched bases: 10. The CDR3 is 15 residues long. Germline V gene lookup returns CDR1 MNHNS and CDR2 SASEGT.

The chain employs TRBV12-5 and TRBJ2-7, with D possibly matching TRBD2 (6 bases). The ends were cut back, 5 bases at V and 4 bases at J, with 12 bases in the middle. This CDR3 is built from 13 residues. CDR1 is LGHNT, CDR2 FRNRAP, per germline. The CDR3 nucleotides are TGTGCTAGTGGTGGGACTGAAAAATACGAGCAGTACTTC. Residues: CASGGTEKYEQYF.

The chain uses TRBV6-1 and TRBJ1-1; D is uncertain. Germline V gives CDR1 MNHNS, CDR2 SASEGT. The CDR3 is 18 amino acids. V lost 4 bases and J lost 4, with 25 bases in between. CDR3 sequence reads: CASSAGPGREPGGTEAFF. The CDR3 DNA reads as TGTGCCAGCAGTGCAGGCCCCGGGAGAGAGCCCGGCGGCACTGAAGCTTTCTTT.

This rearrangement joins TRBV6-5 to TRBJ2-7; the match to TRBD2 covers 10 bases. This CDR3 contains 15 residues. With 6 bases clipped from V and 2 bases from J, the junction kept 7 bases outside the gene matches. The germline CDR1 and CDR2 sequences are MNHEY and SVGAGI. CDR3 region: CASRDPSGGPYEQYF. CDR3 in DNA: TGTGCCAGCAGAGACCCTAGCGGGGGACCCTACGAGCAGTACTTC.

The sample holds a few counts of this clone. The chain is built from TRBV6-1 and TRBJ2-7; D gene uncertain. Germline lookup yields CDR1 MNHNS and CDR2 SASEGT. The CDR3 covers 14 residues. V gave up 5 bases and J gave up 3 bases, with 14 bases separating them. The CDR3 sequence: CASSSPWADYEQYF. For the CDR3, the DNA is TGTGCCAGCAGTTCCCCCTGGGCAGACTACGAGCAGTACTTC.

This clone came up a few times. CDR3 sequence: CASSLEHGQVDGYTF. The CDR3 bases are TGCGCCAGCAGCTTGGAACATGGACAGGTAGATGGCTACACCTTC. The gene calls are TRBV5-1 and TRBJ1-2, with 7 positions matching TRBD1. CDR3 length: 15 amino acids. Germline assignment: CDR1 SGHRS and CDR2 YFSETQ. Trimming removed 0 bases from V and 6 bases from J; junction bases left unmatched: 8.